The next 19 T cell receptor beta chains were all read from a single sample in a study of cytomegalovirus exposure and HLA in healthy donors. The PCR had 60 Vbeta and 13 Jbeta primers. The data were produced by immunoSEQ multiplex PCR, yet TCRdb's version contains in-frame clones alone and is incomplete. This sample has some 130,000 clones, with more than 75% found just once. The sequenced material came from PBMCs. Receptors originate from a man aged 25-45 years in good health and CMV-seronegative.

The V gene is TRBV10-3, the J gene TRBJ2-3, with D perhaps matching TRBD1 (5 bases). This CDR3 is 16 amino acids long. The germline gives CDR1 ENHRY, CDR2 SYGVKD. Trimming shortened V by 4 bases and J by 0 bases, and 14 bases separated the two germline ends. CDR3 nucleotide sequence: TGTGCCATCAGTGGTAGGGGTCTTTTAAGCACAGATACGCAGTATTTT. Amino acid sequence: CAISGRGLLSTDTQYF.

V gene TRBV4-1 combines with J gene TRBJ1-5; 7 bases match TRBD1. V dropped 3 bases and J dropped 3; count of bases not matched to a gene: 5. The CDR3 is 15 amino acids. The germline CDR1 and CDR2 sequences are MGHRA and YSYEKL. The CDR3 reads CASSQGQTTNQPQHF. The DNA of the CDR3 is TGCGCCAGCAGCCAGGGACAGACCACCAATCAGCCCCAGCATTTT.

The CDR3 DNA reads TGCAGCGCTCATCTGATGGGGGCTATGAACACTGAAGCTTTCTTT. Its translation: CSAHLMGAMNTEAFF. The chain links TRBV29-1 to TRBJ1-1; D is possibly TRBD1 (6 bases). The CDR3 has 15 amino acids. Germline CDR1 and CDR2: SQVTM and ANQGSEA. V was trimmed by 7 bases and J by 0 bases, leaving 18 bases between them.

The chain uses TRBV6-5 and TRBJ2-4; 7 bases match TRBD2. The V segment lost 6 bases and the J segment 8 bases; nucleotides outside the gene matches: 7. Per germline, CDR1 MNHEY and CDR2 SVGAGI. CDR3 length: 13 amino acids. Written as DNA, the CDR3 is TGTGCCAGCAGCCTTGGACGGGAGGACATTCAGTACTTC. Encoded protein: CASSLGREDIQYF.

This clone was counted a few times. The chain joins TRBV4-1 to TRBJ2-1, with TRBD2 matching over 14 bases. Germline CDR1 and CDR2: MGHRA and YSYEKL. This CDR3 has 17 residues. V lost 0 bases to trimming and J lost 9 bases; unmatched junction nucleotides: 7. CDR3 DNA: TGCGCCAGCAGCCAAGATCAGGGACTAGCGGGAGAGGGTGAGCAGTTCTTC. The encoded protein is CASSQDQGLAGEGEQFF.

V gene TRBV28 combines with J gene TRBJ1-1; 8 bases are a match to TRBD1. Germline V gene lookup returns CDR1 MDHEN and CDR2 SYDVKM. The junction had 5 bases not matched to a gene; V was cut back by 6 bases and J by 2 bases. The CDR3 consists of 14 residues. The CDR3 reads CASRSGTGNTEAFF. CDR3 in DNA: TGTGCCAGCAGGTCCGGGACAGGCAACACTGAAGCTTTCTTT.

This clone was counted once. The chain uses TRBV19 and TRBJ2-1, with 7 bases aligning to TRBD2. CDR1 and CDR2 from the germline V gene are LNHDA and SQIVND (reference sequence). This CDR3 is 16 amino acids long. Unmatched junction bases numbered 7, after V lost 3 bases and J lost 2 bases. The DNA of the CDR3 is TGTGCCAGTAGTATGACATCTAGCGGCCCCTACAATGAGCAGTTCTTC. It is translated as CASSMTSSGPYNEQFF.

The chain employs TRBV7-2 and TRBJ2-7; TRBD1 is a possible D gene (6 bases). This CDR3 region has 14 residues. The germline gives CDR1 SGHTA, CDR2 FQGNSA. V was shortened by 4 bases and J by 6 bases, with 16 bases between the two germline ends. This chain's CDR3 is CASSWGNNRAEQYF. The CDR3 nucleotides read TGTGCCAGCAGCTGGGGGAACAACAGGGCCGAGCAGTACTTC.

The chain uses TRBV29-1 and TRBJ2-1, with D tentatively TRBD2 (5 bases). This CDR3 contains 13 residues. V was trimmed by 3 bases and J by 4 bases, leaving 10 bases between them. Germline V gene lookup returns CDR1 SQVTM and CDR2 ANQGSEA. The CDR3 loop reads CSVERTDYNEQFF. CDR3 coding DNA: TGCAGCGTTGAGCGGACTGATTACAATGAGCAGTTCTTC.

The genes are TRBV7-9 and TRBJ1-1, with 9 positions matching TRBD1. Trimming cost V 8 bases and J 3 bases; bases outside gene matches: 4. The CDR3 runs to 13 residues. Germline assignment: CDR1 SEHNR and CDR2 FQNEAQ (reference sequence). The CDR3: CASCRDRDTEAFF. CDR3 nucleotide sequence: TGTGCCAGCTGCCGGGACAGGGACACTGAAGCTTTCTTT.

J is TRBJ2-7 and V is TRBV6-6; TRBD1 matches at 8 bases. Germline lookup yields CDR1 MNHNY and CDR2 SVGAGI (reference sequence). The CDR3 contains 14 residues. V shed 6 bases, J shed 7 bases, and the junction held 11 bases outside the gene matches. In DNA, the CDR3 is TGTGCCAGCAGCCCCGCGGACAGGGTCGAAGAGCAGTACTTC. Amino acid sequence: CASSPADRVEEQYF.

Here the CDR3 reads CASSVVTSSYNEQFF. DNA of the CDR3: TGTGCCAGCAGCGTAGTAACTAGCTCCTACAATGAGCAGTTCTTC. The chain employs TRBV9 and TRBJ2-1, with a tentative D call TRBD2 (5 bases). V was pared by 0 bases and J by 0 bases, with 7 bases between. The CDR3 length is 15 residues. Germline assignment: CDR1 SGDLS and CDR2 YYNGEE.

The J gene is TRBJ1-2, the V gene TRBV19; TRBD1 agrees at 9 bases. V was pared by 6 bases and J by 6 bases, with 8 bases of the junction left unmatched. The CDR3 sequence is 14 residues long. Per germline, CDR1 LNHDA and CDR2 SQIVND (reference sequence). The CDR3 sequence: CASRGDREDNGYTF. Here the CDR3 DNA reads TGTGCCAGTAGGGGGGACAGGGAGGACAATGGCTACACCTTC.

The chain combines TRBV25-1 with TRBJ1-1, with 10 bases identical to TRBD1. In germline, CDR1 is MGHDK, CDR2 SYGVNS. Trimming took 8 bases from V and 6 from J; bases not matched to a gene: 9. The length of the CDR3 is 14 residues. The chain's CDR3 is CASRSGTGVPEAFF. Written as DNA, the CDR3 is TGTGCCAGCCGATCCGGGACAGGGGTACCTGAAGCTTTCTTT.

The V call is TRBV4-2, the J call TRBJ1-5; 7 bases fit TRBD1. V shed 4 bases, J shed 2 bases, and the junction held 2 bases outside the gene matches. The CDR3 has 14 residues. Germline assignment: CDR1 LGHNA and CDR2 YNFKEQ. As DNA, the CDR3 is TGTGCCAGCAGCCGTGGACAGGGCAATCAGCCCCAGCATTTT. Amino acids: CASSRGQGNQPQHF.

This clone has a handful of counts. CDR3 in DNA: TGTGCCAGCTCGAGCAGGGGGCGCAACGAGCAGTACTTC. This codes for CASSSRGRNEQYF. This chain connects TRBV7-9 to TRBJ2-7; 8 bases map to TRBD1. V lost 8 bases, J lost 5 bases, and 8 bases stayed unmatched. This CDR3 contains 13 residues. Germline V lookup: CDR1 SEHNR, CDR2 FQNEAQ (reference sequence).

This clone was counted a few times. Relative to the germline gene, one junction end is altered; a read error may explain this. V and J are TRBV28 and TRBJ1-2, with a tentative D call TRBD1 (5 bases). Germline CDR1 reads MDHEN; CDR2 reads SYDVKM. The CDR3 loop spans 13 amino acids. The CDR3 sequence: CASSLQGYYGYTF. CDR3 coding DNA: TGTGCCAGCAGTTTACAGGGTTACTACGGCTACACCTTC.

The chain has TRBV28 and TRBJ2-1; 12 nucleotides line up with TRBD2. The CDR3 totals 14 residues. Trimming at V came to 5 bases and at J to 9 bases, leaving 5 bases not matched to a gene. Germline values: CDR1 MDHEN, CDR2 SYDVKM. Here the CDR3 reads CASSPSGRVGEQFF. The CDR3 DNA reads TGTGCCAGCAGTCCTAGCGGGAGGGTAGGTGAGCAGTTCTTC.

The genes are TRBV7-8 and TRBJ1-5; D is unclear. Germline CDR1 is SGHVS and CDR2 is FQNEAQ. The V and J ends lost 1 base and 3 bases respectively, with 7 bases between them. The CDR3 length is 14 residues. Here the CDR3 DNA reads TGTGCCAGCAGCTTAGGCAGGTACAATCAGCCCCAGCATTTT. Translating gives CASSLGRYNQPQHF.